This T cell receptor (beta chain) was recorded in a study of CD8 T cells in ankylosing spondylitis. Study-wide results and limits: Reportedly, matched ankylosing spondylitis synovial fluid was significantly enriched for disease-linked clones. For ankylosing spondylitis blood, a TCR beta motif of 7 or 8 highly homologous variants appeared characteristic.

Quantitative molecular-barcoded 5'-RACE generated the TCR beta libraries. TCRdb used MiXCR to reprocess the 5' RACE reads, holding one entry per CDR3 protein. The table includes about 240,000 distinct CDR3 sequences, around 9.2% detected once. With respect to this clonotype: Antigen: not known.

The sequence derives from a male donor with ankylosing spondylitis or in good health (not recorded which). Sequences were obtained from blood, either unsorted or a sorted T cell fraction (not recorded which).

This CDR3 is CASSEEHPWDEQYF. Here the CDR3 DNA reads TGTGCCAGCAGTGAGGAACACCCTTGGGACGAGCAGTACTTC. The chain uses TRBV25-1 and TRBJ2-7; no definite D call. Germline V gene sequence: CDR1 MGHDK, CDR2 SYGVNS. With 3 bases removed from V and 5 bases from J, the gap between germline ends came to 14 bases. The CDR3 extends over 14 amino acids.